These 26 T cell receptor beta chains originate from one sample sequenced in a study of CD8+CD57+ T cells in acquired aplastic anemia. According to the study, genomic DNA was the template for TCR beta VDJ and CDR3 profiling. TCRdb ran MiXCR on the reads and lists one entry per CDR3 protein. The table lists about 220,000 distinct CDR3 sequences, around 32% of them singletons. The sequenced sample was sorted CD4+, CD8+, or CD8+CD57+ T cells (not recorded which) from PBMCs. All receptors come from a human donor in good health, serving as a control.

CDR3 DNA: TGTGCCTGGAGTGTACTTCGGCGGGGGGCCAAAGAGACCCAGTACTTC. It codes for CAWSVLRRGAKETQYF. This chain links TRBV30 with TRBJ2-5, with 8 positions matching TRBD2. CDR1 GTSNPN and CDR2 SVGIG come from the germline V gene (reference sequence). J lost 3 bases, V lost 0 bases, and 9 bases had no gene match. This CDR3 is built from 16 residues.

This clonotype was seen ten or more times. The chain uses TRBV19 and TRBJ1-1; TRBD1 matches 10 bases. The V and J ends lost 4 bases and 10 bases, in that order; junction bases with no gene match: 3. This CDR3 spans 12 amino acids. Germline V gives CDR1 LNHDA, CDR2 SQIVND (reference sequence). The CDR3 DNA reads TGTGCCAGTAGTAGACAGGGGGCGTCAGCTTTCTTT. Its translation is CASSRQGASAFF.

This clonotype showed up many times. The chain recombines TRBV10-3 with TRBJ1-1; maybe TRBD1 (6 bases). The V gene's germline CDR1 is ENHRY and CDR2 SYGVKD. The CDR3 has 14 amino acids. V lost 2 bases, J lost 4 bases, and 11 bases lay in between. The DNA of the CDR3 is TGTGCCATCAGTGAGCTAGGGGGGTCCACTGAAGCTTTCTTT. This gives the protein CAISELGGSTEAFF.

This clonotype has a count of ten or more. The V gene is TRBV12-3 or TRBV12-4, the J gene TRBJ1-5; 7 bases align to TRBD1. This CDR3 has 14 residues. The V and J ends lost 4 bases and 4 bases, in that order; junction bases with no gene match: 4. The CDR3 reads CASSYGQVNQPQHF. CDR3 nucleotide sequence: TGTGCCAGCAGTTACGGACAGGTAAATCAGCCCCAGCATTTT.

This clonotype was seen many times. The chain recombines TRBV20-1 with TRBJ2-1, with 14 positions matching TRBD2. The CDR3 spans 16 residues. J was trimmed by 5 bases and V by 2 bases; bases with no gene match: 5. The germline gives CDR1 DFQATT, CDR2 SNEGSKA (reference sequence). This CDR3 reads CSARPRLAGGNNEQFF. CDR3 sequence (DNA): TGCAGTGCTAGACCAAGACTAGCGGGAGGGAACAATGAGCAGTTCTTC.

This chain links TRBV2 with TRBJ1-2; D is uncertain. CDR1 SNHLY and CDR2 FYNNEI come from the germline V gene. Between the trimmed V and J ends, which lost 7 bases and 5 bases, there was a span of 14 bases. The CDR3 covers 13 residues. CDR3 DNA: TGTGCCAGCACATGGAACAGTCAGTATGGCTACACCTTC. Translating it yields CASTWNSQYGYTF. Filled out from reference TRBV2 and TRBJ1-2, the complete variable domain reads EPEVTQTPSHQVTQMGQEVILRCVPISNHLYFYWYRQILGQKVEFLVSFYNNEISEKSEIFDDQFSVERPDGSNFTLKIRSTKLEDSAMYFCASTWNSQYGYTFGSGTRLTVV.

This clonotype was picked up many times. The chain combines TRBV7-4 with TRBJ2-7; D unresolved. The CDR3 runs 12 residues. In germline, CDR1 is SGHVT, CDR2 SQSDAQ. V was shortened by 4 bases and J by 2 bases, with 6 bases between the two germline ends. For the CDR3, the DNA is TGTGCCAGCAGCTCGTGTCCCTACGAGCAGTACTTC. Translated, it gives CASSSCPYEQYF.

This clonotype showed up many times. The rearrangement joins TRBV7-2 to TRBJ1-1; 7 nucleotides match TRBD1. V trimming: 2 bases; J trimming: 5 bases; junction bases outside the gene matches: 8. The CDR3 consists of 15 residues. Per germline, CDR1 SGHTA and CDR2 FQGNSA. CDR3 sequence: CASSLPGQTVTEAFF. CDR3 DNA sequence: TGTGCCAGCAGCTTACCGGGACAGACCGTTACTGAAGCTTTCTTT.

The V call is TRBV5-1, the J call TRBJ1-1, with D maybe TRBD1 (5 bases). The CDR3 is 16 amino acids. V was cut by 4 bases and J by 3 bases, with 19 bases left in between. Germline V gives CDR1 SGHRS, CDR2 YFSETQ. Written as DNA, the CDR3 is TGCGCCAGCAGCCCAATACGGGGCAGCGGGGACACTGAAGCTTTCTTT. Translated: CASSPIRGSGDTEAFF. Full variable domain (missing parts from reference TRBV5-1 and TRBJ1-1): KAGVTQTPRYLIKTRGQQVTLSCSPISGHRSVSWYQQTPGQGLQFLFEYFSETQRNKGNFPGRFSGRQFSNSRSEMNVSTLELGDSALYLCASSPIRGSGDTEAFFGQGTRLTVV.

The rearrangement uses TRBV5-1 and TRBJ1-4; perhaps TRBD1 as D (5 bases). The CDR3 runs to 14 residues. Trimming cost V 2 bases and J 8 bases, with 13 bases left between them. Germline values: CDR1 SGHRS, CDR2 YFSETQ. In nucleotides, the CDR3 is TGCGCCAGCAGCTTTCGGGGGAACGGGGAAAAACTGTTTTTT. Its translation: CASSFRGNGEKLFF.

This clonotype was seen repeatedly, ten times or more. J is TRBJ2-7 and V is TRBV19; 9 bases align to TRBD1. Germline CDR1 reads LNHDA; CDR2 reads SQIVND (reference sequence). The CDR3 contains 14 residues. V gave up 5 bases and J gave up 6 bases; unmatched junction bases: 8. The CDR3 nucleotides read TGTGCCAGTAGTCGGGACAGGGAGTTTGGCGAGCAGTACTTC. It translates to CASSRDREFGEQYF.

The rearrangement uses TRBV11-3 and TRBJ1-4; D remains ambiguous. V was pared by 4 bases and J by 7 bases, with 16 bases between. Germline values: CDR1 SGHNT, CDR2 YENEEA. The CDR3 consists of 15 residues. The chain's CDR3 is CASSSKVPRGEKLFF. Here the CDR3 DNA reads TGTGCCAGCAGCTCTAAGGTCCCTCGGGGTGAAAAACTGTTTTTT.

This clonotype appeared many times. The chain recombines TRBV7-9 with TRBJ1-2, with a possible D match to TRBD1 (6 bases). Trimming took off 0 bases at V and 3 bases at J, with 11 bases between the two ends. Germline assignment: CDR1 SEHNR and CDR2 FQNEAQ (reference sequence). CDR3 length equals 15 residues. CDR3: CASSLAGAGDYGYTF. The CDR3 region has the DNA TGTGCCAGCAGCTTAGCGGGGGCCGGTGACTATGGCTACACCTTC.

The chain uses TRBV6-5 and TRBJ1-2; D is possibly TRBD1 (6 bases). The CDR3 runs 17 residues. V was pared by 2 bases and J by 4 bases, with 20 bases between. In germline, CDR1 is MNHEY, CDR2 SVGAGI. CDR3 sequence reads: CASSYDRDNPGRYGYTF. The CDR3 DNA reads TGTGCCAGCAGTTACGATCGGGACAACCCTGGACGCTATGGCTACACCTTC.

This clonotype was counted a few times. CDR3 sequence: CASSIEPPGQAGLSTGELFF. CDR3 nucleotide sequence: TGTGCCAGTAGTATAGAACCTCCGGGACAGGCAGGCCTAAGCACCGGGGAGCTGTTTTTT. The V call is TRBV19, the J call TRBJ2-2; 8 nucleotides align to TRBD1. The germline CDR1 and CDR2 sequences are LNHDA and SQIVND (reference sequence). This CDR3 contains 20 residues. The trim removed 0 bases at V and 4 bases at J, leaving 16 bases unmatched. Supplemented by reference TRBV19 and TRBJ2-2, the full variable domain reads DGGITQSPKYLFRKEGQNVTLSCEQNLNHDAMYWYRQDPGQGLRLIYYSQIVNDFQKGDIAEGYSVSREKKESFPLTVTSAQKNPTAFYLCASSIEPPGQAGLSTGELFFGEGSRLTVL.

Concerning this clonotype itself: A junction boundary mismatches the germline segment, possibly from a read error. The V and J genes are TRBV24-1 and TRBJ1-2, with D possibly TRBD1 on 6 matching bases. Germline V CDR1 and CDR2: KGHDR, SFDVKD. The CDR3 sequence is 14 residues long. DNA for the CDR3: TGTGCCACCAGTGATTCGGACAGATACTATGACTACACCTTC. Protein product: CATSDSDRYYDYTF.

The J gene is TRBJ2-7, the V gene TRBV7-3; possibly TRBD1 or TRBD2 for D (5 bases each). CDR1 and CDR2 (germline): SGHTA, FQGTGA. Trimming pared 3 bases from V and 9 bases from J, leaving 18 bases between. This CDR3 spans 14 amino acids. CDR3 in amino acids: CASSLGRDGSGQYF. In DNA, the CDR3 is TGTGCCAGCAGCTTGGGCAGGGACGGGTCCGGGCAGTACTTC.

This clonotype was counted at least ten times. The chain is built from TRBV30 and TRBJ1-2, with no clear D. CDR3 size: 10 residues. Between the trimmed V and J ends, which lost 7 bases and 3 bases, there was a span of 6 bases. Per the germline V gene, CDR1 is GTSNPN and CDR2 is SVGIG (reference sequence). For the CDR3, the DNA is TGTGCCTTTCTCGACTATGGCTACACCTTC. It translates to CAFLDYGYTF.

The J gene is TRBJ2-1, the V gene TRBV5-4, with a possible D match to TRBD2 (6 bases). Looked up from germline, CDR1 is SGHNT and CDR2 is YYREEE (reference sequence). Deletions cut 4 bases from V and 6 bases from J, with 11 bases between. This CDR3 contains 13 residues. The CDR3 DNA follows: TGTGCCAGCAGCCCGGGACTCCTCAATGAGCAGTTCTTC. Encoded protein: CASSPGLLNEQFF.

This clonotype appeared a few times. The chain has TRBV20-1 and TRBJ2-1; 10 bases align to TRBD2. Germline assignment: CDR1 DFQATT and CDR2 SNEGSKA (reference sequence). The CDR3 is 15 amino acids. The ends lost 3 bases at V and 2 bases at J; junction bases unmatched: 4. The CDR3 DNA reads as TGCAGTGCTAGCAAGGGACTAGCGACCTACAATGAGCAGTTCTTC. Protein: CSASKGLATYNEQFF.

The table lists this clonotype with a few counts. V is TRBV27 and J is TRBJ2-7; TRBD2 aligns across 7 bases. Germline V lookup: CDR1 MNHEY, CDR2 SMNVEV (reference sequence). Trimming at V came to 8 bases and at J to 5 bases, leaving 15 bases not matched to a gene. The CDR3 has 15 residues. The CDR3 sequence is CASAIPGAGLNEQYF. As DNA, the CDR3 is TGTGCCAGCGCTATCCCCGGAGCGGGACTGAACGAGCAGTACTTC.

The genes are TRBV20-1 and TRBJ2-7; D not certain. The CDR3 runs to 12 residues. The germline V and J ends were trimmed by 6 bases and 3 bases, with 12 bases remaining between them. Germline assignment: CDR1 DFQATT and CDR2 SNEGSKA (reference sequence). The CDR3 spells CSASAGRYEQYF. The CDR3 region has the DNA TGCAGTGCATCGGCAGGCCGCTACGAGCAGTACTTC.

Points on this clonotype: This clone may be a read error of a much larger clone one base away. The V call is TRBV19, the J call TRBJ1-2; weak D call: TRBD1 (6 bases). The CDR3 spans 16 residues. Germline loops: CDR1 LNHDA, CDR2 SQIVND (reference sequence). CDR3 region: CANSMRNRGAIYGYTF. As DNA, the CDR3 is TGTGCCAATAGTATGAGAAATCGGGGGGCCATCTATGGCTACACCTTC.

At least ten counts were recorded for this clonotype. V and J are TRBV5-1 and TRBJ1-2; D is unclear. The CDR3 is 13 residues long. From germline, CDR1 is SGHRS and CDR2 YFSETQ. The V end lost 4 bases, the J end lost 3 bases, and 10 bases lay between the germline ends. This CDR3 is CASSITADYGYTF. The CDR3 DNA sequence: TGCGCCAGCAGCATTACAGCCGACTATGGCTACACCTTC.

This clonotype appeared many times. The chain has TRBV6-1 and TRBJ1-5; no clear D. V lost 5 bases, J lost 8 bases, and 13 bases lay in between. Germline V gene lookup returns CDR1 MNHNS and CDR2 SASEGT. The length of the CDR3 is 13 residues. The CDR3 loop is CASSRKGDEPQHF. The CDR3 coding sequence is TGTGCCAGCAGTCGCAAGGGAGACGAGCCCCAGCATTTT.

This chain links TRBV12-3 or TRBV12-4 with TRBJ1-1; TRBD1 aligns across 12 bases. J was trimmed by 5 bases and V by 4 bases; bases with no gene match: 11. The CDR3 has 17 residues. The CDR3 protein is CASSWGQGAGYLTEAFF. In DNA, the CDR3 is TGTGCCAGCAGTTGGGGACAGGGGGCAGGATATCTAACTGAAGCTTTCTTT.